This T cell receptor beta chain originates from a study of T-cell reconstitution after alpha-beta-depleted transplantation in children. Study-level points and caveats: Several hundred rapidly expanded clones from non-depleted graft cells reportedly supplied alpha-beta T cells about two months post-transplant. Newly generated T cells supplied most T-cell counts and diversity one year post-transplant.

As it was prepared, the TCRbeta library received unique molecular identifiers. TCRdb itself ran the PCR reads through MiXCR, one entry per CDR3 protein. The profile shows 44,000 or so distinct CDR3 sequences, approximately 9.2% of them singletons. Trimming stripped 0 bases from V and 2 bases from J, with 8 bases between. Germline CDR1 is DFQATT and CDR2 is SNEGSKA (reference sequence). CDR3 length: 13 residues. This clonotype was counted a few times. Its antigen remains unknown. The chain joins TRBV20-1 to TRBJ2-7; D remains ambiguous. This receptor was taken from a male patient aged 2-9 years who had a stem cell transplant for chronic granulomatous disease, so the T cells may come from the graft donor. The sample was PBMCs, mostly from graft donor cells, taken 60 days after TCRalphabeta/CD19-depleted stem cell transplant. The CDR3 DNA follows: TGCAGTGCTAGAGATAGGCCCACCTACGAGCAGTACTTC. This gives the protein CSARDRPTYEQYF.